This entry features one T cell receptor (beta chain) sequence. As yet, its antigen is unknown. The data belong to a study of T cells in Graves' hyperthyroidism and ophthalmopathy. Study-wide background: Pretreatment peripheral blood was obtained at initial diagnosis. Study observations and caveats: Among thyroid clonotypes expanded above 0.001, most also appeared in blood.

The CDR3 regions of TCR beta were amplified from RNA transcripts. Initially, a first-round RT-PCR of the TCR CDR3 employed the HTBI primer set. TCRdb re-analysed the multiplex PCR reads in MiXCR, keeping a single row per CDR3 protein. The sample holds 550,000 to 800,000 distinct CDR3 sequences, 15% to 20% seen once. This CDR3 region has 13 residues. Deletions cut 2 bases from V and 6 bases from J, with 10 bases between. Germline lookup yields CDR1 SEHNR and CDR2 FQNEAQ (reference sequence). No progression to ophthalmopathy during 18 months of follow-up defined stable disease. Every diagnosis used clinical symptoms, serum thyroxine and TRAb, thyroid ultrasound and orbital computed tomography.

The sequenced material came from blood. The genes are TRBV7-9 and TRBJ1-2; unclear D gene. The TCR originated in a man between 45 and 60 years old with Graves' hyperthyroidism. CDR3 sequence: CASSLHTINGYTF. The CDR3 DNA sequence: TGTGCCAGCAGCTTACATACAATCAATGGCTACACCTTC. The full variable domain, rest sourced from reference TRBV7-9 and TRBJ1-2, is DTGVSQNPRHKITKRGQNVTFRCDPISEHNRLYWYRQTLGQGPEFLTYFQNEAQLEKSRLLSDRFSAERPKGSFSTLEIQRTEQGDSAMYLCASSLHTINGYTFGSGTRLTVV.